This T cell receptor beta chain was sequenced for a study of cytomegalovirus exposure and HLA in healthy donors. Produced via immunoSEQ multiplex PCR; TCRdb's table is partial and in-frame only. The sample carries around 300,000 clones, 80% to 90% recorded once. The sequenced sample consisted of PBMCs. The TCR sequence derives from a woman aged 18-29 years in good health and CMV-seronegative.

CDR3 in amino acids: CASRPRDSSGELFF. The CDR3, as DNA: TGCGCCAGCAGGCCTAGGGACTCCTCCGGGGAGCTGTTTTTT. The gene calls are TRBV5-1 and TRBJ2-2; D might be TRBD2 (6 bases). Germline CDR1 is SGHRS and CDR2 is YFSETQ. The CDR3 length is 14 residues. The V gene lost 5 bases and the J gene lost 6 bases, with 14 bases spanning the gap.